The text below deals with one T cell receptor beta chain. CDR1 is MNHEY and CDR2 is SVGAGI in the germline V gene. CDR3 size: 13 residues. V lost 11 bases, J lost 0 bases, and 10 bases lay in between. The data belong to a study of blood T cell repertoires in COVID-19. Study as a whole: Donors in the United States, Italy and Spain gave samples during acute or convalescent COVID-19. Nucleic acid was either cDNA or gDNA, and it came from T cells, B-cell-depleted T cells, or PBMCs.

In the source study's methods: Quantification of nucleated cells was approximated via reference gene primer amplification. The data were produced by immunoSEQ multiplex PCR, yet TCRdb's version contains in-frame clones alone and is incomplete. V and J calls and clone size are copied from that table; D and trimming were computed from the DNA. The data contain some 48,000 clones, over 75% of them singletons. The rearrangement joins TRBV6-5 to TRBJ2-2, with a tentative D call TRBD1 (6 bases). This sequence was found in a woman aged 55-75 years with acute or convalescent COVID-19. The material sequenced was peripheral blood. The CDR3 DNA is TGTGCCGCCAGGGACACGAACACCGGGGAGCTGTTTTTT. Translated: CAARDTNTGELFF.